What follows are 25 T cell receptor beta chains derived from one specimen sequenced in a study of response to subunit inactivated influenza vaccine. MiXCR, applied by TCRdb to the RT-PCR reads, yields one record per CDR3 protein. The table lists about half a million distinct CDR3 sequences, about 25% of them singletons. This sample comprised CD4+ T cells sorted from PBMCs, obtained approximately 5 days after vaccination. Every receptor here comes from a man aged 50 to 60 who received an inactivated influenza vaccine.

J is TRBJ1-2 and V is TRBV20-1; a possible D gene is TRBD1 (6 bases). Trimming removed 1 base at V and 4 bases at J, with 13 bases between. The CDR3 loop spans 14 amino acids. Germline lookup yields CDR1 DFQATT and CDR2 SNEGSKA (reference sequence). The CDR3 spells CSARARGGGYGYTF. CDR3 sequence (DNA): TGCAGTGCTAGAGCCCGAGGGGGGGGCTATGGCTACACCTTC.

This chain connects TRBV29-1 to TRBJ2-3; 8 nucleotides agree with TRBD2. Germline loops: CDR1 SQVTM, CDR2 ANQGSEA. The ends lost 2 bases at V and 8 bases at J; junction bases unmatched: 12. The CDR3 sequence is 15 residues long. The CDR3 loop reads CSVERGSGRGGTQYF. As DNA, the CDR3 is TGCAGCGTTGAACGGGGGAGCGGGAGAGGGGGTACGCAGTATTTT.

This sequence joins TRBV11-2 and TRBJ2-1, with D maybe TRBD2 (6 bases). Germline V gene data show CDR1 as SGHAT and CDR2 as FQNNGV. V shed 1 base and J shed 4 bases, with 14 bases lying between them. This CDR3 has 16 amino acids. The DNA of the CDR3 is TGTGCCAGCAGCTTAGTATGGCGGGGAATATACAATGAGCAGTTCTTC. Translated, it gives CASSLVWRGIYNEQFF.

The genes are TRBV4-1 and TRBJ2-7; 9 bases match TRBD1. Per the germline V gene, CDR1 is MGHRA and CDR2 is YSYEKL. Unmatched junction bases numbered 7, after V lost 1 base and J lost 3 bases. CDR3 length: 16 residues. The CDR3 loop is CASSQGPGQGDYEQYF. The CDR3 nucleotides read TGCGCCAGCAGCCAAGGACCGGGACAGGGTGACTACGAGCAGTACTTC.

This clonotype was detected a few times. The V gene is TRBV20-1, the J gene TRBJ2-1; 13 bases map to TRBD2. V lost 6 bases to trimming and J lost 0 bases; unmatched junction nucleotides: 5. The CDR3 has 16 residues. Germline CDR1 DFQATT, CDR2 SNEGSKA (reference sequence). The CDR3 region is CSAPGLAGVSYNEQFF. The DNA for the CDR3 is TGCAGTGCCCCTGGACTAGCGGGAGTCTCCTACAATGAGCAGTTCTTC.

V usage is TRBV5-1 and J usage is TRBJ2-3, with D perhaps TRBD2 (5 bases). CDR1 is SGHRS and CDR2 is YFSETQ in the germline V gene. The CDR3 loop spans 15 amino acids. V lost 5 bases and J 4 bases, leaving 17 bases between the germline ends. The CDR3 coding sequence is TGCGCCAGCAGTAGTGCGGTCTTCGGGGCAGATACGCAGTATTTT. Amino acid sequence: CASSSAVFGADTQYF. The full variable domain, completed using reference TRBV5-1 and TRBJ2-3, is KAGVTQTPRYLIKTRGQQVTLSCSPISGHRSVSWYQQTPGQGLQFLFEYFSETQRNKGNFPGRFSGRQFSNSRSEMNVSTLELGDSALYLCASSSAVFGADTQYFGPGTRLTVL.

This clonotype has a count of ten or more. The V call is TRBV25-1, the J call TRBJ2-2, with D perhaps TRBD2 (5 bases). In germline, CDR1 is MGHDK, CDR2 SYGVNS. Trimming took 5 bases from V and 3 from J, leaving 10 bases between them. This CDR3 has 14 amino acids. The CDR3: CASSRTGDTGELFF. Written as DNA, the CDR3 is TGTGCCAGCAGTAGGACTGGGGACACCGGGGAGCTGTTTTTT.

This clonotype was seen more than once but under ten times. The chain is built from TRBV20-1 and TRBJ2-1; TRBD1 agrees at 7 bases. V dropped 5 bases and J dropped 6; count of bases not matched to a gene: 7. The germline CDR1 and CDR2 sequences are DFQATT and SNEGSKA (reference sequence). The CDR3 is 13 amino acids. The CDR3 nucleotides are TGCAGTGCTCTGGGACAGATAATCAATGAGCAGTTCTTC. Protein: CSALGQIINEQFF.

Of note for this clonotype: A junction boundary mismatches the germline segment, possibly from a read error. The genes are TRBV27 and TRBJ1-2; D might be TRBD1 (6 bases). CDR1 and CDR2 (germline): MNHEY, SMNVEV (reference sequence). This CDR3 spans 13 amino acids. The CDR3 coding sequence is TGTGCCAGCAGCCCAAACCGCCAGGGGCGCGGTTCCTTC. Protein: CASSPNRQGRGSF.

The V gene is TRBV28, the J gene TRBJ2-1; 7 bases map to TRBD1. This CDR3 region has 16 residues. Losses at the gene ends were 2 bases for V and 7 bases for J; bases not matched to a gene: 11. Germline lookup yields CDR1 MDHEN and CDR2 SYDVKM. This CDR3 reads CASSLRGLGRLNEQFF. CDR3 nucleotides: TGTGCCAGCAGTTTAAGGGGGCTAGGCCGCCTGAATGAGCAGTTCTTC.

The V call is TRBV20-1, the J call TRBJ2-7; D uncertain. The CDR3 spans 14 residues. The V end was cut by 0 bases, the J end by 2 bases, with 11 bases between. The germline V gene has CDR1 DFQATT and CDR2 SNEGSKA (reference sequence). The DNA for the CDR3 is TGCAGTGCTAGAGAGTCTGGTTCTCCCTACGAGCAGTACTTC. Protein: CSARESGSPYEQYF.

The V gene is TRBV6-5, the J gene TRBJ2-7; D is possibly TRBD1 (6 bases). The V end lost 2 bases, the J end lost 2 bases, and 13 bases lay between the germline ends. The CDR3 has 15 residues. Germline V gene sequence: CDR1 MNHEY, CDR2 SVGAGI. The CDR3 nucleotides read TGTGCCAGCAGTTACGCTACGACAGGAACCTACGAGCAGTACTTC. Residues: CASSYATTGTYEQYF.

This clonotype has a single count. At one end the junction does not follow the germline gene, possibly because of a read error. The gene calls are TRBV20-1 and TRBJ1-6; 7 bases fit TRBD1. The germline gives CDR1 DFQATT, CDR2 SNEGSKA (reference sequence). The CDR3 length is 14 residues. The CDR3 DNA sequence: TGCAGTCCAAGCATACAGGGGTCCTTGTCACCACTCCACTTT. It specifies CSPSIQGSLSPLHF.

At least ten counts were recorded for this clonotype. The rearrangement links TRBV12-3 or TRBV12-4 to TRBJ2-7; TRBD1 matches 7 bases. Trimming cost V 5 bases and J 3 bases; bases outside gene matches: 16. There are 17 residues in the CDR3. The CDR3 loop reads CASSPAHLTGSHYEQYF. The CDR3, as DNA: TGTGCCAGCAGTCCCGCTCACCTGACAGGGTCCCACTACGAGCAGTACTTC.

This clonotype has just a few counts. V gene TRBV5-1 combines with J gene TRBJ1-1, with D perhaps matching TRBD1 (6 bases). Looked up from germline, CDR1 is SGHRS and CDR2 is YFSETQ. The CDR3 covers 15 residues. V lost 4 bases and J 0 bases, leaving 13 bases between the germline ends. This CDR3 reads CASSQGSTMNTEAFF. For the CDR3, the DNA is TGCGCCAGCAGCCAGGGGAGCACTATGAACACTGAAGCTTTCTTT.

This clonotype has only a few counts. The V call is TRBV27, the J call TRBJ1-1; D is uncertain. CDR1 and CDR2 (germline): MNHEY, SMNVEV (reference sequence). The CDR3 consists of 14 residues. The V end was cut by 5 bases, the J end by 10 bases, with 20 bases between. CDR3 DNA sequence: TGTGCCAGCAGTGGAGGTCGGTGGGAGCGGGGAGCTTTCTTT. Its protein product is CASSGGRWERGAFF.

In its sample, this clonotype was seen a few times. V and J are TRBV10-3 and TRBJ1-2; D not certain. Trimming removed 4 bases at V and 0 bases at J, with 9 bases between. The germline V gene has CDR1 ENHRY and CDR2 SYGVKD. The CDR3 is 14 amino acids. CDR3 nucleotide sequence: TGTGCCATCAGTGTAGGAGTTGCTAACTATGGCTACACCTTC. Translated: CAISVGVANYGYTF.

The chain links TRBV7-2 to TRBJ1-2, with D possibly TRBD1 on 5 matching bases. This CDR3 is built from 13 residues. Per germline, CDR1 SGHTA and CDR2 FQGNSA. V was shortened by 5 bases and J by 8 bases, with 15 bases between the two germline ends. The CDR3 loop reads CASSLAWGEGYTF. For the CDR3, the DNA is TGTGCCAGCAGCCTGGCATGGGGGGAGGGCTACACCTTC.

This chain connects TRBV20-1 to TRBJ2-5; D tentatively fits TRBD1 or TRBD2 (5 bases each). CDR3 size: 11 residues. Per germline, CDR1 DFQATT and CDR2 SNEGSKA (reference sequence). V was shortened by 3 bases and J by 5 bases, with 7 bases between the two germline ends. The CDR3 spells CSARGPETQYF. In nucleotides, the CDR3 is TGCAGTGCTAGGGGACCGGAGACCCAGTACTTC.

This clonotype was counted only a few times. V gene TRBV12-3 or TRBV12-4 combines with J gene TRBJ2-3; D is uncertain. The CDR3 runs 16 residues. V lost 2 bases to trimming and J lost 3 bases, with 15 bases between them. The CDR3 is CASSLFGSLATDTQYF. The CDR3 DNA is TGTGCCAGCAGTTTATTCGGTTCCTTGGCGACAGATACGCAGTATTTT.

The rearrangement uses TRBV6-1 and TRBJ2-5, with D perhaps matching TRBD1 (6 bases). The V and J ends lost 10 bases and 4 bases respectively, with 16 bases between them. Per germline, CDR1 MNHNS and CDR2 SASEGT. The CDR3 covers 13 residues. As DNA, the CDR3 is TGTGCCACCTCAACAGGGAAATCAGAGACCCAGTACTTC. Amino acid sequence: CATSTGKSETQYF.

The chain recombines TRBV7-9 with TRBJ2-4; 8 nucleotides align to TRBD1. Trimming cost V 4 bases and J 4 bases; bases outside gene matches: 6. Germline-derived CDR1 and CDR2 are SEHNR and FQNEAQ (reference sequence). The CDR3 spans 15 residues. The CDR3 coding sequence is TGTGCCAGCAGCTACGGACAGGGCACAAAAAACATTCAGTACTTC. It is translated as CASSYGQGTKNIQYF. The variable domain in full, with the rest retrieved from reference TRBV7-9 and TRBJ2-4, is DTGVSQNPRHKITKRGQNVTFRCDPISEHNRLYWYRQTLGQGPEFLTYFQNEAQLEKSRLLSDRFSAERPKGSFSTLEIQRTEQGDSAMYLCASSYGQGTKNIQYFGAGTRLSVL.

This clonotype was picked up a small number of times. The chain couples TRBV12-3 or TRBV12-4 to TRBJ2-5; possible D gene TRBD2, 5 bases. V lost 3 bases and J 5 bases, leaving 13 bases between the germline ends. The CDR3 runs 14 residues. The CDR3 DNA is TGTGCCAGCAGTTTTGCGGGTTTTGCTGAGACCCAGTACTTC. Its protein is CASSFAGFAETQYF.

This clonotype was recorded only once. The CDR3: CASSIRDYWSTDTQYF. In DNA form, the CDR3 reads TGTGCCAGCAGCATCAGGGACTACTGGAGCACAGATACGCAGTATTTT. The genes are TRBV5-6 and TRBJ2-3; 7 bases map to TRBD2. J was trimmed by 0 bases and V by 4 bases; bases with no gene match: 8. The CDR3 spans 16 residues. Germline loops: CDR1 SGHDT, CDR2 YYEEEE.

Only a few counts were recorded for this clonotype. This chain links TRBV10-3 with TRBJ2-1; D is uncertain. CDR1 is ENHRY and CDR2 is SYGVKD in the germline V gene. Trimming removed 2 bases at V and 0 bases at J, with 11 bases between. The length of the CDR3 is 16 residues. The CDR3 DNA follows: TGTGCCATCAGTGAGAGGCGTGCTAGCTCCTACAATGAGCAGTTCTTC. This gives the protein CAISERRASSYNEQFF.